A selection of T cell receptor beta chains follows, all from one sample in a study of T cell changes during pregnancy in multiple sclerosis. Generated by immunoSEQ multiplex PCR, the TCRdb table keeps only in-frame clones and is missing some. The table has roughly 38,000 clones, 91% seen once. The input for sequencing was CD4+ T cells from peripheral blood mononuclear cells, taken in the second trimester of pregnancy. The receptor source for this set is a female donor in good health, enrolled as a control in a pregnancy study. The CDR3 runs from the conserved cysteine through the conserved F or W. The D gene is left open where the match is weak. Clone size, where shown, is once, few, many, or a class for clones that have expanded.

NA	TRBD1	TRBV18	TRBJ2-5	TGTGCCAGCCAACAGGACAGGGGGCGAGAGACCCAGTACTTC	CASQQDRGRETQYF
NA	TRBD1	TRBV2	TRBJ2-1	TGTGCCAGCACCCAGGGGGCCGGGCCCTACAATGAGCAGTTCTTC	CASTQGAGPYNEQFF
once	NA	TRBV30	TRBJ1-6	TGTGCCTGGAGTAAGGGGATCCTCTCCTATAATTCACCCCTCCACTTT	CAWSKGILSYNSPLHF
few	TRBD1	TRBV9	TRBJ1-5	TGTGCCAGCAGCCTGACAGGGAGCAATCAGCCCCAGCATTTT	CASSLTGSNQPQHF
NA	NA	TRBV15	TRBJ1-2	TGTGCCACCCTCGGGGGGTCTGGCTACACCTTC	CATLGGSGYTF
once	TRBD2	TRBV28	TRBJ2-7	TGTGCCAGCAGTTTAATGGCGGGAGGGAAGTTGTCCGAGCAGTACTTC	CASSLMAGGKLSEQYF
NA	NA	TRBV9	TRBJ1-2	TGTGCCAGCAGCGTACCAGGGGATGCTTCCTATGGCTACACCTTC	CASSVPGDASYGYTF
NA	NA	TRBV19	TRBJ1-1	TGTGCCAGTAGGAACAGGGTAGTGAACACTGAAGCTTTCTTT	CASRNRVVNTEAFF
NA	NA	TRBV30	TRBJ2-7	TGTGCCTGGAGTGTGCTGGGCACTTTAACCTCCTACGAGCAGTACTTC	CAWSVLGTLTSYEQYF
NA	NA	TRBV5-1	TRBJ2-1	TGCGCCAGCCAAATAAGCGGCTACAATGAGCAGTTCTTC	CASQISGYNEQFF
once	NA	TRBV29-1	TRBJ1-3	TGCAGCGTTGGAGGGCGCGGAAACACCATATATTTT	CSVGGRGNTIYF
NA	TRBD1	TRBV28	TRBJ1-2	TGTGCCAGCAGTTCCGGGACAGGAGAAGCCTATGGCTACACCTTC	CASSSGTGEAYGYTF
NA	NA	TRBV4-2	TRBJ1-2	TGTGCCACCCGGGACATCGAAGGCTACACCTTC	CATRDIEGYTF
NA	NA	TRBV6-4	TRBJ1-2	TGTGCCAGCAGTCGCTCCCCGGACGGGGGTGGCTACACCTTC	CASSRSPDGGGYTF
NA	NA	TRBV6-1	TRBJ2-5	TGTGCCAGCAGTGAGCGAAGAGGGGGAGGGGTGTCGGAGACCCAGTACTTC	CASSERRGGGVSETQYF
NA	NA	TRBV5-6	TRBJ1-3	TGTGCCAGCAGCCTACTACGGGGGGCGACGTATTTT	CASSLLRGATYF
once	TRBD1	TRBV15	TRBJ1-1	TGTGCCACCAGGGGACAGCTTCCGACTGAAGCTTTCTTT	CATRGQLPTEAFF
NA	NA	TRBV7-6	TRBJ1-2	TGTGCCAGCAGCTTAATCTCAGGGCGGAATATCCATGGCTACACCTTC	CASSLISGRNIHGYTF
few	NA	TRBV29-1	TRBJ1-2	TGCAGCGTTGCCGGGGGGCCGTCGGATGGCTACACCTTC	CSVAGGPSDGYTF
NA	NA	TRBV7-8	TRBJ1-1	TGTGCCAGCAGGGAAGGGATCAACAGGGAAGCTTTCTTT	CASREGINREAFF
NA	NA	TRBV15	TRBJ2-1	TGTGCCACCAGCAGCGGTTACAATGAGCAGTTCTTC	CATSSGYNEQFF
NA	NA	TRBV5-6	TRBJ1-3	TGTGCCAGCAGCTTGGGCAGGTTTGGAAACACCATATATTTT	CASSLGRFGNTIYF
medium-sized	NA	TRBV28	TRBJ1-2	TGTGCCAGCAGTCCCCAGGGGTCATATGGCTACACCTTC	CASSPQGSYGYTF
NA	NA	TRBV6-9	TRBJ1-5	TGTGCCAGCAGTTATGCCAAGAGTCCTCAGCCCCAGCATTTT	CASSYAKSPQPQHF
NA	NA	TRBV5-1	TRBJ2-3	TGCGCCAGCAGCTCCGGACAGTCGGCGGATACGCAGTATTTT	CASSSGQSADTQYF
NA	NA	TRBV6-1	TRBJ2-3	TGTGCCAGCAGTGATCAATGGGGGGTCACAGATACGCAGTATTTT	CASSDQWGVTDTQYF
NA	NA	TRBV7-9	TRBJ1-5	TGTGCCAGCAGCAAAGGGGGGGGTTGGGGCAATCAGCCCCAGCATTTT	CASSKGGGWGNQPQHF
once	NA	TRBV6-5	TRBJ1-2	TGTGCCAGCAGCCCGGACAGCTCTAACTATGGCTACACCTTC	CASSPDSSNYGYTF
NA	NA	TRBV6-1	TRBJ1-6	TGTGCCAGCAGTGAATTCTCGGCTCCGAGGACACCCCTCCACTTT	CASSEFSAPRTPLHF
NA	NA	TRBV4-1	TRBJ2-3	TGCGCCAGCAGCTCGGAAGGCCCGGGGATATATGGTACGCAGTATTTT	CASSSEGPGIYGTQYF
NA	NA	TRBV30	TRBJ1-1	TGTGCCTGGAGGAAGGGGTCGAACACTGAAGCTTTCTTT	CAWRKGSNTEAFF
once	TRBD1	TRBV6-1	TRBJ2-5	TGTGCCAGCAGTGAAGGGGACAGGTGGGAGACCCAGTACTTC	CASSEGDRWETQYF
NA	NA	TRBV18	TRBJ1-3	TGTGCCAGCTCACTCAAACAGGGAATCCAAGGAAACACCATATATTTT	CASSLKQGIQGNTIYF
NA	NA	TRBV5-1	TRBJ2-5	TGCGCCAGCAGCTTCGGAGCGTACCAAGAGACCCAGTACTTC	CASSFGAYQETQYF
NA	NA	TRBV19	TRBJ1-1	TGTGCCAGTCGGCCGCCAGGGGTGGGGAACACTGAAGCTTTCTTT	CASRPPGVGNTEAFF
NA	TRBD1	TRBV2	TRBJ1-5	TGTGCCAGCAGGGACAGGGGCGTCAATCAGCCCCAGCATTTT	CASRDRGVNQPQHF
medium-sized	NA	TRBV4-1	TRBJ2-7	TGCGCCAGCAGCCTCGGCGGGCGTTACGAGCAGTACTTC	CASSLGGRYEQYF
NA	NA	TRBV10-1	TRBJ2-2	TGCGCCAGCACCGGAGGGTCCGGGGAGCTGTTTTTT	CASTGGSGELFF
NA	NA	TRBV6-1	TRBJ1-3	TGTGCCAGCAGTCCGGACAGCCTCGGAAACACCATATATTTT	CASSPDSLGNTIYF
NA	TRBD1	TRBV7-9	TRBJ2-7	TGTGCCAGCAGTATGGGGACAGGGGTAACTCCGGCCATGACCGAGCAGTACTTC	CASSMGTGVTPAMTEQYF
NA	TRBD1	TRBV28	TRBJ2-5	TGTGCCAGCAAGTCAGGGGGCATCGAAGAGACCCAGTACTTC	CASKSGGIEETQYF
NA	NA	TRBV7-2	TRBJ1-4	TGTGCCAGCAGCCCCCGGGGGGTTATCCCTAATGAAAAACTGTTTTTT	CASSPRGVIPNEKLFF
NA	NA	TRBV10-3	TRBJ2-5	TGTGCCATCAGAAAAGAGGGTGAGACCCAGTACTTC	CAIRKEGETQYF
few	NA	TRBV7-2	TRBJ2-7	TGTGCCAGCAGCTTAATCCGGTCCTACGAGCAGTACTTC	CASSLIRSYEQYF
NA	NA	TRBV2	TRBJ1-4	TGTGCCAGCATTACAGGGCAAACAACTAATGAAAAACTGTTTTTT	CASITGQTTNEKLFF
NA	NA	TRBV28	TRBJ2-3	TGTGCCAGCAGTTTATACGTAGCGGTGAGCACAGATACGCAGTATTTT	CASSLYVAVSTDTQYF
once	TRBD1	TRBV19	TRBJ1-4	TGTGCCAGTACCGACAGGGGCCAATCTAATGAAAAACTGTTTTTT	CASTDRGQSNEKLFF
NA	NA	TRBV6-6	TRBJ2-1	TGTGCCACCAGACTCGTACGACTCGATGAGCAGTTCTTC	CATRLVRLDEQFF
NA	NA	TRBV6-5	TRBJ1-2	TGTGCCAGCAGTGCTGGAACAGGGGGCTACACCTTC	CASSAGTGGYTF
once	TRBD2	TRBV6-5	TRBJ2-5	TGTGCCAGCAGTTCCTGGGGGGAGGGAGCCGTGAAGACCCAGTACTTC	CASSSWGEGAVKTQYF
NA	NA	TRBV5-1	TRBJ2-3	TGCGCCAGCAGCTTGGTTCAAGATACGCAGTATTTT	CASSLVQDTQYF
NA	TRBD1	TRBV5-4	TRBJ2-7	TGTGCCAGCAGAGCCGGGACAGGGAGCAACGAGCAGTACTTC	CASRAGTGSNEQYF